Listed below are T cell receptor beta chains from one sample, sequenced in a study of Ad26.COV2.S vaccination and SARS-CoV-2 variants. Libraries were prepared by immunoSEQ multiplex PCR; TCRdb keeps only in-frame clonotypes and omits some of them. The table has hundreds of thousands of clones, over 75% seen once. Sample: peripheral blood, taken in a trial of Ad26.COV2.S vaccine versus placebo. The origin of the receptors is a person aged 18-65 years who received the Ad26.COV2.S COVID-19 vaccine or a placebo. The CDR3 runs from the conserved cysteine through the conserved F or W.

len: 16
v_gene: TRBV7-2
j_gene: TRBJ2-3
CDR3aa: CASSQSRTSEADTQYF

len: 15
v_gene: TRBV7-9
j_gene: TRBJ2-2
CDR3aa: CASSPPRGSAGELFF

len: 13
v_gene: TRBV12-3/TRBV12-4
j_gene: TRBJ1-2
CDR3aa: CASSFSAGGGYTF

len: 14
v_gene: TRBV19
j_gene: TRBJ1-1
CDR3aa: CASSLVSGGTEAFF

len: 19
v_gene: TRBV21-1
j_gene: TRBJ2-7
CDR3aa: CASSKARGRQGVFGYEQYF

len: 15
v_gene: TRBV4-1
j_gene: TRBJ2-1
CDR3aa: CASSQVEGVWNEQFF

len: 15
v_gene: TRBV27
j_gene: TRBJ2-3
CDR3aa: CASRLAGRPSDTQYF

len: 13
v_gene: TRBV5-1
j_gene: TRBJ2-7
CDR3aa: CASSFRTNYEQYF

len: 14
v_gene: TRBV7-3
j_gene: TRBJ2-3
CDR3aa: CASSSGGRADTQYF

len: 12
v_gene: TRBV6-5
j_gene: TRBJ1-3
CDR3aa: CASSYSGDTIYF

len: 15
v_gene: TRBV5-1
j_gene: TRBJ2-4
CDR3aa: CASSLDGRELDIQYF

len: 17
v_gene: TRBV5-1
j_gene: TRBJ2-3
CDR3aa: CASSLTSGGISTDTQYF

len: 12
v_gene: TRBV7-9
j_gene: TRBJ2-3
CDR3aa: CASSLGTGAQYF

len: 14
v_gene: TRBV7-9
j_gene: TRBJ1-2
CDR3aa: CASSSQQGAGGYTF

len: 12
v_gene: TRBV30
j_gene: TRBJ1-1
CDR3aa: CAWSPGTLAAFF

len: 15
v_gene: TRBV4-2
j_gene: TRBJ1-3
CDR3aa: CASSQVPGSGNTIYF

len: 13
v_gene: TRBV27
j_gene: TRBJ1-3
CDR3aa: CASSSSGGNTIYF

len: 13
v_gene: TRBV5-1
j_gene: TRBJ2-6
CDR3aa: CASSFGGANVLTF

len: 15
v_gene: TRBV11-2
j_gene: TRBJ2-2
CDR3aa: CASNSAGAGAGELFF

len: 11
v_gene: TRBV12-3/TRBV12-4
j_gene: TRBJ2-7
CDR3aa: CASSFSYEQYF

len: 15
v_gene: TRBV7-2
j_gene: TRBJ2-3
CDR3aa: CASSTHRGRPDTQYF

len: 13
v_gene: TRBV6-5
j_gene: TRBJ1-2
CDR3aa: CASSYSRSYGYTF

len: 11
v_gene: TRBV2
j_gene: TRBJ2-3
CDR3aa: CASSLADTQYF

len: 14
v_gene: TRBV30
j_gene: TRBJ1-2
CDR3aa: CAWSDRAVGYGYTF

len: 13
v_gene: TRBV14
j_gene: TRBJ1-1
CDR3aa: CASSQERDTEAFF